This is a list of T cell receptor beta chains from one sample in a study of metastatic and nonmetastatic thyroid tumors. TCRdb re-analyzed the PCR reads through MiXCR. The data contain more than 20,000 clones, around 12% of them singletons. Source material: blood. The receptors shown here come from a female donor with papillary thyroid cancer or a benign thyroid nodule (not recorded which). Some clones in this sample may be carry-over from other donors' samples. The CDR3 runs from the conserved cysteine through the conserved F or W. Fields, in order: J gene, clone size, V gene, D gene, CDR3 protein, CDR3 DNA. D genes are given only for firm matches. Only some rows state a clone size, as once, few, many or a class for expanded clones.

>TRBJ2-2|once|TRBV18|TRBD2
CASSSTSGRELTGELFF
TGTGCCAGCTCATCGACTAGCGGGAGGGAGTTGACCGGGGAGCTGTTTTTT
>TRBJ1-2|many|TRBV7-9|NA
CASSKGGYGYTF
TGTGCCAGCAGCAAGGGGGGTTATGGCTACACCTTC
>TRBJ2-2|few|TRBV27|NA
CASSWGAGELFF
TGTGCCAGCAGTTGGGGGGCCGGGGAGCTGTTTTTT
>TRBJ1-5|many|TRBV6-1|NA
CASRPSLPHNQPQHF
TGTGCCAGCAGGCCCAGCTTACCACATAATCAGCCCCAGCATTTT
>TRBJ1-1|many|TRBV27|NA
CASSLAVGVDTEAFF
TGTGCCAGCAGTTTAGCTGTGGGGGTAGACACTGAAGCTTTCTTT
>TRBJ1-2|once|TRBV30|NA
CAWSQGDYGYTF
TGTGCCTGGTCGCAGGGTGACTATGGCTACACCTTC
>TRBJ1-5|NA|TRBV6-2/TRBV6-3|NA
CASSYGRSNHPQHF
TGTGCCAGCAGTTACGGCAGAAGCAATCATCCCCAGCATTTT
>TRBJ1-1|many|TRBV12-3/TRBV12-4|TRBD1
CASSGQAEMNTEAFF
TGTGCCAGCAGTGGACAGGCCGAAATGAACACTGAAGCTTTCTTT
>TRBJ1-1|many|TRBV19|TRBD1
CASRLNRGGNAEAFF
TGTGCCAGTAGATTGAACAGGGGCGGGAACGCTGAAGCTTTCTTT
>TRBJ2-5|many|TRBV5-8|NA
CASSQRSSARETQYF
TGTGCCAGCAGTCAGCGGTCCTCAGCCAGAGAGACCCAGTACTTC
>TRBJ1-1|many|TRBV5-1|TRBD1
CASSRVPGQGWGTEAFF
TGCGCCAGCAGCCGCGTCCCGGGACAGGGTTGGGGCACTGAAGCTTTCTTT
>TRBJ1-1|many|TRBV6-4|NA
CASRGGMGTEAFF
TGTGCCAGCAGAGGGGGAATGGGCACTGAAGCTTTCTTT
>TRBJ2-7|medium-sized|TRBV6-5|NA
CASSYGPRASYEQYF
TGTGCCAGCAGTTACGGCCCCAGAGCCTCCTACGAGCAGTACTTC
>TRBJ2-1|once|TRBV11-2|NA
CASSLDLSLGNERFF
TGTGCCAGCAGCTTAGATCTGTCTTTAGGGAATGAGCGGTTCTTC
>TRBJ1-4|many|TRBV29-1|TRBD1
CSVAPTGAAEKLFF
TGCAGCGTAGCACCAACAGGGGCTGCTGAAAAACTGTTTTTT
>TRBJ1-4|few|TRBV29-1|NA
CIVVMGKTVF
TGCATCGTTGTAATGGGAAAAACTGTTTTT
>TRBJ1-2|few|TRBV27|TRBD1
CASSRDRGRLAYGYTF
TGTGCCAGCAGTAGGGACAGGGGGCGATTGGCATATGGCTACACCTTC
>TRBJ1-5|many|TRBV20-1|NA
CSASRRGQPQHF
TGCAGTGCTAGTCGGAGGGGACAGCCCCAGCATTTT
>TRBJ2-2|many|TRBV4-1|NA
CASSQAFGGELFF
TGCGCCAGCAGCCAGGCTTTTGGCGGGGAGCTGTTTTTT
>TRBJ2-3|many|TRBV12-3/TRBV12-4|TRBD2
CASSLAGTDTQYF
TGTGCCAGCAGTCTAGCGGGCACAGATACGCAGTATTTT
>TRBJ2-7|many|TRBV27|NA
CASSQTGSTFYEQYF
TGTGCCAGCAGTCAAACAGGTTCCACGTTCTACGAGCAGTACTTC
>TRBJ1-1|many|TRBV10-3|TRBD1
CAISGQGRTEAFF
TGTGCCATCAGTGGACAGGGGCGCACTGAAGCTTTCTTT
>TRBJ1-1|many|TRBV3-1|NA
CASSHNRVTTEAFF
TGTGCCAGCAGCCACAATAGGGTGACCACTGAAGCTTTCTTT
>TRBJ1-2|NA|TRBV27|NA
CASEPLIGGYTF
TGTGCCAGCGAGCCTCTGATCGGTGGCTACACCTTC
>TRBJ2-5|many|TRBV6-1|NA
CASSSGAQETQYF
TGTGCCAGCAGTTCCGGGGCCCAAGAGACCCAGTACTTC
>TRBJ1-2|medium-sized|TRBV6-2/TRBV6-3|NA
CASSLGVVAYGYTF
TGTGCCAGCAGTTTAGGGGTCGTCGCGTATGGCTACACCTTC
>TRBJ2-1|NA|TRBV7-6|TRBD1
CASSLVSHRGRYNEQFF
TGTGCCAGCAGCTTAGTCTCCCACAGGGGGAGGTACAATGAGCAGTTCTTC
>TRBJ2-2|few|TRBV28|NA
CVSSSPGRTNTGELFF
TGTGTCAGCAGTTCTCCGGGACGCACTAACACCGGGGAGCTGTTTTTT
>TRBJ2-7|many|TRBV20-1|NA
CSARGAVSYEQYF
TGCAGTGCTAGAGGGGCCGTATCCTACGAGCAGTACTTC
>TRBJ2-1|many|TRBV7-2|TRBD2
CASSLVPSGGNNEQFF
TGTGCCAGCAGCTTAGTACCTAGCGGGGGGAACAATGAGCAGTTCTTC
>TRBJ2-7|many|TRBV10-3|TRBD1
CAIRPDRGRSGEQYF
TGTGCCATCAGACCTGACAGGGGGCGATCGGGGGAGCAGTACTTC
>TRBJ1-5|many|TRBV7-6|TRBD1
CASSPDRSQGQPQHF
TGTGCCAGCAGCCCGGACAGGTCTCAAGGTCAGCCCCAGCATTTT
>TRBJ1-1|medium-sized|TRBV2|TRBD1
CASSELRTGGAFF
TGTGCCAGCAGTGAACTAAGGACAGGGGGAGCTTTCTTT
>TRBJ2-3|many|TRBV7-2|NA
CASSPSIWDTQYF
TGTGCCAGCAGCCCATCGATCTGGGATACGCAGTATTTT
>TRBJ2-7|many|TRBV9|TRBD2
CASSPRLAGAYEQYF
TGTGCCAGCAGCCCGAGACTAGCGGGGGCCTACGAGCAGTACTTC
>TRBJ2-6|many|TRBV4-2|NA
CASSHSQEGRSGANVLTF
TGTGCCAGCAGCCACAGTCAGGAGGGAAGGTCTGGGGCCAACGTCCTGACTTTC
>TRBJ1-1|many|TRBV12-3/TRBV12-4|TRBD1
CASIWDRGTGTEAFF
TGTGCCAGCATCTGGGACAGGGGGACGGGCACTGAAGCTTTCTTT
>TRBJ1-1|many|TRBV4-2|NA
CASSQESQGGEAFF
TGTGCCAGCAGCCAAGAAAGTCAAGGAGGTGAAGCTTTCTTT
>TRBJ1-3|NA|TRBV5-1|TRBD1
CASSLQGAPGNTIYF
TGCGCCAGCAGCCTCCAGGGGGCGCCTGGAAACACCATATATTTT
>TRBJ2-1|many|TRBV20-1|TRBD2
CSARLAGGPGFF
TGCAGTGCTAGACTAGCGGGAGGGCCAGGGTTCTTC
>TRBJ1-5|few|TRBV6-2/TRBV6-3|NA
CASSYSSGKGNKPQHF
TGTGCCAGCAGTTACTCCTCCGGGAAGGGGAATAAGCCCCAGCATTTT
>TRBJ2-3|NA|TRBV9|TRBD2
CASSPTFGGGAQDTQYF
TGTGCCAGCAGCCCAACCTTCGGGGGGGGGGCCCAAGATACGCAGTATTTT
>TRBJ2-1|many|TRBV20-1|NA
CSARAGGNNEQFF
TGCAGTGCTAGAGCTGGGGGGAACAATGAGCAGTTCTTC
>TRBJ2-2|medium-sized|TRBV6-1|NA
CAVARLVSTGELFF
TGTGCCGTAGCGAGACTAGTGTCCACCGGGGAGCTGTTTTTT
>TRBJ1-2|many|TRBV10-3|TRBD1
CAFRDDRGYGYTF
TGTGCCTTCCGGGACGACAGGGGGTATGGCTACACCTTC
>TRBJ2-5|NA|TRBV7-2|TRBD2
CASSYLAGVGQETQYF
TGTGCCAGCAGCTACCTAGCGGGGGTAGGGCAAGAGACCCAGTACTTC
>TRBJ1-2|many|TRBV5-1|TRBD1
CASSTGQGVGGYTF
TGCGCCAGCAGCACGGGACAGGGAGTGGGTGGCTACACCTTC